This TCR beta chain was sequenced for a study of blood T cell repertoires in COVID-19. Across the whole study: Donors in the United States, Italy and Spain gave samples during acute or convalescent COVID-19.

As handled by the study authors: Cell counts per sample came from amplifying reference gene primers. Data came from immunoSEQ multiplex PCR; TCRdb stores just in-frame clones and leaves some out. V, J and clone size derive from that table, while D and trimming were established from the DNA sequence. The sample contains tens of thousands of clones, around 87% of which appear only once. This CDR3 spans 15 amino acids. After removal of 0 bases from V and 6 bases from J, the junction contained 3 bases not matched to a gene. Germline assignment: CDR1 SGHRS and CDR2 YFSETQ. Sequencing input: peripheral blood. The genes are TRBV5-1 and TRBJ1-2; 12 positions match TRBD1. This receptor was obtained from a human donor with acute or convalescent COVID-19. The donor label of this sample is uncertain. As DNA, the CDR3 is TGCGCCAGCAGCTTGGCGGGACAGGGGGCGGATGGCTACACCTTC. It encodes CASSLAGQGADGYTF. The entire variable domain, with the rest obtained from reference TRBV5-1 and TRBJ1-2, is as follows: KAGVTQTPRYLIKTRGQQVTLSCSPISGHRSVSWYQQTPGQGLQFLFEYFSETQRNKGNFPGRFSGRQFSNSRSEMNVSTLELGDSALYLCASSLAGQGADGYTFGSGTRLTVV.